The 22 T cell receptor beta chains in this list originate from one sample, sequenced in a study of T cell repertoires in aging, cancer and after chemotherapy. The template was genomic DNA from peripheral blood, not RNA. TRB rearrangements spanning V, D and J were amplified using mixed TRB-A/B primers. Using its own MiXCR run on the multiplex PCR reads, TCRdb lists one record per CDR3 protein. Of a few thousand distinct CDR3 sequences listed, approximately 54% are singletons. The specimen sequenced was blood. Every receptor here comes from a human donor with a blood cancer.

The chain carries TRBV7-9 and TRBJ2-3; the D gene could be TRBD1 or TRBD2 (6 bases each). The CDR3 extends over 17 amino acids. V gave up 8 bases and J gave up 8 bases, with 29 bases separating them. CDR1 is SEHNR and CDR2 is FQNEAQ in the germline V gene (reference sequence). Here the CDR3 reads CASSASSRAGKGGTQYF. The CDR3 region has the DNA TGTGCCAGCTCCGCCAGCTCAAGGGCGGGCAAGGGGGGTACGCAGTATTTT. Full variable domain (outside the CDR3, taken from reference TRBV7-9 and TRBJ2-3): DTGVSQNPRHKITKRGQNVTFRCDPISEHNRLYWYRQTLGQGPEFLTYFQNEAQLEKSRLLSDRFSAERPKGSFSTLEIQRTEQGDSAMYLCASSASSRAGKGGTQYFGPGTRLTVL.

The chain employs TRBV12-3 or TRBV12-4 and TRBJ2-7; D not certain. This CDR3 contains 13 residues. Deletions cut 8 bases from V and 4 bases from J, with 15 bases between. CDR3 coding DNA: TGTGCCAGCGCCCCGGGTATAGGGTACGAGCAGTACTTC. This encodes CASAPGIGYEQYF.

This chain joins TRBV27 and TRBJ1-2, with 8 bases that match TRBD1. CDR3 size: 15 residues. V shed 7 bases, J shed 3 bases, and the junction held 10 bases outside the gene matches. Germline-derived CDR1 and CDR2 are MNHEY and SMNVEV (reference sequence). The CDR3 spells CASTKPGQADYGYTF. Written as DNA, the CDR3 is TGTGCCAGCACCAAACCGGGACAGGCAGACTATGGCTACACCTTC.

The chain has TRBV27 and TRBJ2-2; D gene unclear. This CDR3 contains 12 residues. Germline-derived CDR1 and CDR2 are MNHEY and SMNVEV (reference sequence). V lost 5 bases and J lost 9, with 10 bases in between. Written as DNA, the CDR3 is TGTGCCAGCAGTGAAAGTGGTCGGGAGCTGTTTTTT. It specifies CASSESGRELFF.

This clonotype has a single count. This chain uses TRBV6-6 with TRBJ1-5, with 10 bases matching TRBD1. V lost 5 bases to trimming and J lost 2 bases; unmatched junction nucleotides: 6. This CDR3 contains 16 residues. Per germline, CDR1 MNHNY and CDR2 SVGAGI (reference sequence). CDR3 region: CASSPGTGDRNQPQHF. CDR3 coding DNA: TGTGCCAGCAGTCCCGGGACAGGGGATCGCAATCAGCCCCAGCATTTT.

This chain joins TRBV27 and TRBJ1-1; TRBD1 aligns across 7 bases. V lost 4 bases and J lost 4; bases outside the gene matches: 9. The CDR3 is 15 residues long. Germline CDR1 MNHEY, CDR2 SMNVEV (reference sequence). The CDR3 loop is CASSSTRQGSTEAFF. In nucleotides, the CDR3 is TGTGCCAGCAGTTCAACCCGACAGGGTAGCACTGAAGCTTTCTTT.

The rearrangement joins TRBV29-1 to TRBJ2-1; D is possibly TRBD1 (5 bases). V was cut by 7 bases and J by 6 bases, with 13 bases left in between. This CDR3 contains 12 residues. In germline, CDR1 is SQVTM, CDR2 ANQGSEA. CDR3 DNA: TGCAGCGCCCCATACAGGTCCAATGAGCAGTTCTTC. Translating gives CSAPYRSNEQFF.

The V gene is TRBV5-6, the J gene TRBJ2-3; 12 bases are shared with TRBD2. The ends lost 6 bases at V and 3 bases at J; junction bases unmatched: 2. This CDR3 comprises 14 residues. Germline lookup yields CDR1 SGHDT and CDR2 YYEEEE. CDR3 loop: CASTGLAGTDTQYF. The CDR3 DNA reads TGTGCCAGCACCGGACTAGCGGGAACAGATACGCAGTATTTT.

The chain employs TRBV5-6 and TRBJ1-2, with a tentative D call TRBD1 (5 bases). The CDR3 is 13 residues long. Germline CDR1 is SGHDT and CDR2 is YYEEEE. The V end was cut by 0 bases, the J end by 4 bases, with 7 bases between. This CDR3 is CASSLGRAYGYTF. CDR3 coding DNA: TGTGCCAGCAGCTTGGGCAGGGCCTATGGCTACACCTTC.

V usage is TRBV6-1 and J usage is TRBJ2-5, with 10 bases identical to TRBD2. The ends lost 5 bases at V and 2 bases at J; junction bases unmatched: 8. The V gene's germline CDR1 is MNHNS and CDR2 SASEGT. The CDR3 contains 16 residues. CDR3 region: CASSSWTSGTQETQYF. The CDR3 nucleotides read TGTGCCAGCAGTTCATGGACTAGCGGCACACAAGAGACCCAGTACTTC.

This chain connects TRBV6-5 to TRBJ2-1, with 9 bases fitting TRBD1. Germline CDR1 and CDR2: MNHEY and SVGAGI. Losses at the gene ends were 6 bases for V and 6 bases for J; bases not matched to a gene: 6. This CDR3 is 14 amino acids long. The CDR3 loop reads CASRYKTGGNEQFF. DNA for the CDR3: TGTGCCAGCAGATACAAGACAGGGGGCAATGAGCAGTTCTTC.

This chain links TRBV7-2 with TRBJ2-3, with D maybe TRBD2 (5 bases). This CDR3 spans 15 amino acids. Per germline, CDR1 SGHTA and CDR2 FQGNSA. The V and J ends lost 0 bases and 0 bases respectively, with 7 bases between them. The CDR3 loop is CASSLAASSTDTQYF. Here the CDR3 DNA reads TGTGCCAGCAGCTTAGCTGCTAGCAGCACAGATACGCAGTATTTT.

Note on this clonotype: Just one base apart from a much larger clone, this may be a read error. The gene calls are TRBV6-5 and TRBJ2-1, with a weak D call TRBD1 (6 bases). The V gene's germline CDR1 is MNHEY and CDR2 SVGAGI. The CDR3 loop spans 17 amino acids. The V end lost 5 bases, the J end lost 5 bases, and 22 bases lay between the germline ends. In nucleotides, the CDR3 is TGTGCCAGCAGTAGTTACGTTCCCCTAGAGGGGGACAATGAGCAGTTCTTC. Residues: CASSSYVPLEGDNEQFF.

The chain uses TRBV7-2 and TRBJ2-7, with a possible D match to TRBD2 (6 bases). The germline V and J ends were trimmed by 2 bases and 2 bases, with 10 bases remaining between them. CDR1 and CDR2 from the germline V gene are SGHTA and FQGNSA. The CDR3 extends over 14 amino acids. CDR3 protein: CASSLTAGPYEQYF. The CDR3 bases are TGTGCCAGCAGCTTAACGGCGGGACCCTACGAGCAGTACTTC.

The chain uses TRBV6-5 and TRBJ2-3; D is perhaps TRBD1 (6 bases). CDR1 MNHEY and CDR2 SVGAGI come from the germline V gene. Between the trimmed V and J ends, which lost 5 bases and 0 bases, there was a span of 24 bases. The length of the CDR3 is 19 residues. CDR3 sequence (DNA): TGTGCCAGCAGTGAAGCATATAGGACAGCCTTTACTAGCACAGATACGCAGTATTTT. Amino acids: CASSEAYRTAFTSTDTQYF.

The chain carries TRBV29-1 and TRBJ2-2; possible D gene TRBD2, 5 bases. V lost 2 bases and J lost 2, with 6 bases in between. CDR1 SQVTM and CDR2 ANQGSEA come from the germline V gene. The CDR3 has 13 residues. CDR3 DNA: TGCAGCGTTGAAACGGGAAACACCGGGGAGCTGTTTTTT. This encodes CSVETGNTGELFF.

The J gene is TRBJ2-5, the V gene TRBV12-3 or TRBV12-4; TRBD2 is a possible D gene (5 bases). The length of the CDR3 is 14 residues. V lost 5 bases, J lost 4 bases, and 14 bases lay in between. The CDR3 region has the DNA TGTGCCAGCAGTAGGAGGTTTATGGTAGAGACCCAGTACTTC. It yields the protein CASSRRFMVETQYF.

This chain joins TRBV10-3 and TRBJ2-5; no clear D. Germline V CDR1 and CDR2: ENHRY, SYGVKD. This CDR3 spans 11 amino acids. The V gene lost 4 bases and the J gene lost 5 bases, with 5 bases spanning the gap. CDR3: CAISARETQYF. CDR3 nucleotides: TGTGCCATCAGTGCTAGGGAGACCCAGTACTTC.

The chain employs TRBV6-6 and TRBJ2-7; TRBD1 matches at 11 bases. The CDR3 sequence is 15 residues long. With 4 bases clipped from V and 3 bases from J, the junction kept 5 bases outside the gene matches. Germline values: CDR1 MNHNY, CDR2 SVGAGI (reference sequence). CDR3 nucleotide sequence: TGTGCCAGCAGTTCACCCGGGACAGGGGGCTACGAGCAGTACTTC. It translates to CASSSPGTGGYEQYF.

The rearrangement joins TRBV6-5 to TRBJ1-2; maybe TRBD1 (5 bases). Trimming left V 5 bases short and J 0 bases short, with 13 bases between. The CDR3 consists of 15 residues. From germline, CDR1 is MNHEY and CDR2 SVGAGI. This CDR3 is CASSPAGGANYGYTF. DNA of the CDR3: TGTGCCAGCAGTCCGGCCGGGGGGGCTAACTATGGCTACACCTTC.

This clonotype was recorded a few times. V gene TRBV6-5 combines with J gene TRBJ2-2, with 12 bases matching TRBD1. V lost 7 bases, J lost 4 bases, and 4 bases stayed unmatched. CDR1 is MNHEY, CDR2 SVGAGI, per germline. This CDR3 is 15 amino acids long. CDR3 sequence reads: CASKGQGAITGELFF. CDR3 nucleotides: TGTGCCAGCAAGGGACAGGGGGCGATCACCGGGGAGCTGTTTTTT.

Only a few counts were recorded for this clonotype. The J gene is TRBJ2-1, the V gene TRBV12-3 or TRBV12-4; D gene uncertain. The V end lost 7 bases, the J end lost 4 bases, and 14 bases lay between the germline ends. The CDR3 is 14 amino acids. The CDR3 spells CASNRRIQYNEQFF. The CDR3 region has the DNA TGTGCCAGCAATCGACGGATTCAATACAATGAGCAGTTCTTC.